The clone carrying this T cell receptor beta chain was seen ten or more times. Antigen: not known. The sample is drawn from a study of regulatory T cells in long-lasting Graves disease. Points from the study as a whole: Persistent disease preferred TRBV28, TRBJ1-2 and TRBJ2-5.

As to time point: newly diagnosed GD, antithyroid drugs for less than 3 months. The TCR library used RNA extracted from PBMCs. The CDR3 is 12 amino acids. In germline, CDR1 is LNHDA, CDR2 SQIVND (reference sequence). Trimming took off 6 bases at V and 4 bases at J, with 9 bases between the two ends. Arm-PCR of CDR3 regions with iRepertoire HTBI primers generated TCR beta libraries. TCRdb analysed the multiplex PCR reads with MiXCR anew, one entry per CDR3 protein. The sample contains about 440,000 distinct CDR3 sequences, about a sixth of which appear only once. The sample was also reused in another study, on T cells in Graves' hyperthyroidism and ophthalmopathy. From that second work: The TCR CDR3 first-round RT-PCR relied on the HTBI primer set.

The starting material was peripheral blood mononuclear cells (PBMCs), obtained at new diagnosis, from a patient treated with antithyroid drugs. The sequence was collected from a woman aged 25 to 39 with Graves disease. The chain carries TRBV19 and TRBJ1-1; D is ambiguous. CDR3 loop: CASRVSGTEAFF. CDR3 nucleotide sequence: TGTGCCAGTAGGGTCTCGGGCACTGAAGCTTTCTTT.